Listed here are 20 T cell receptor beta chains from one sample, sequenced in a study of circulating and synovial CD4+ cells in juvenile arthritis. Profiled with immunoSEQ multiplex PCR; TCRdb holds only in-frame clones, not every one. The repertoire holds under 40,000 clones, with around 93% as singletons. The sequenced sample consisted of CD4+ T cells from blood. The receptors derive from a human donor with juvenile idiopathic arthritis.

The chain carries TRBV5-1 and TRBJ2-1, with TRBD2 identical over 9 bases. CDR3 size: 16 residues. The V gene's germline CDR1 is SGHRS and CDR2 YFSETQ. V lost 4 bases, J lost 5 bases, and 10 bases stayed unmatched. The CDR3 bases are TGCGCCAGCAGCCCCCGTATTAGCGGGGGTAACAATGAGCAGTTCTTC. It encodes CASSPRISGGNNEQFF.

The chain uses TRBV5-4 and TRBJ1-5, with D perhaps TRBD1 (5 bases). The CDR3 totals 14 residues. CDR1 SGHNT and CDR2 YYREEE come from the germline V gene (reference sequence). Trimming stripped 3 bases from V and 1 base from J, with 8 bases between. The CDR3 nucleotides are TGTGCCAGCAGCTCCGGGGGGAGCAATCAGCCCCAGCATTTT. The encoded protein is CASSSGGSNQPQHF.

The gene calls are TRBV10-3 and TRBJ2-7; 11 nucleotides align to TRBD1. V was pared by 6 bases and J by 7 bases, with 8 bases of the junction left unmatched. Germline values: CDR1 ENHRY, CDR2 SYGVKD. This CDR3 contains 14 residues. The CDR3 spells CAIRVGTGGREQYF. The CDR3, as DNA: TGTGCCATCAGAGTTGGGACAGGGGGGAGGGAGCAGTACTTC.

CDR3 DNA: TGTGCCAGCAGTGGGACAGGGCACCTCTGCAATCAGCCCCAGCATTTT. Protein: CASSGTGHLCNQPQHF. V is TRBV21-1 and J is TRBJ1-5; the D segment call TRBD1 is taken from the table without a DNA check. TRBV21-1 is given as a pseudogene. CDR3 length: 16 amino acids.

The chain couples TRBV11-2 to TRBJ2-1; D is undetermined. The CDR3 covers 13 residues. Trimming cost V 5 bases and J 10 bases, with 15 bases left between them. The germline gives CDR1 SGHAT, CDR2 FQNNGV. The CDR3 reads CASSRSPRMEQFF. For the CDR3, the DNA is TGTGCCAGCAGCCGCTCCCCTAGAATGGAGCAGTTCTTC.

The chain carries TRBV5-1 and TRBJ2-7; 8 nucleotides match TRBD1. V trimming: 4 bases; J trimming: 7 bases; junction bases outside the gene matches: 13. The CDR3 has 15 amino acids. Germline CDR1 SGHRS, CDR2 YFSETQ. CDR3 sequence: CASSIRQGPLREQYF. The DNA of the CDR3 is TGCGCCAGCAGCATCCGACAGGGGCCCTTAAGGGAGCAGTACTTC.

The chain recombines TRBV27 with TRBJ2-7; 8 positions agree with TRBD1. The CDR3 is made up of 16 amino acids. Germline lookup yields CDR1 MNHEY and CDR2 SMNVEV (reference sequence). The V gene end was trimmed by 5 bases and the J gene end by 3 bases; junction bases not matched to a gene: 12. This chain's CDR3 is CASSRGGQGAFYEQYF. CDR3 coding DNA: TGTGCCAGCAGTCGGGGCGGCCAGGGGGCCTTCTACGAGCAGTACTTC.

V gene TRBV5-1 combines with J gene TRBJ2-4, with a possible D match to TRBD1 (5 bases). The CDR3 spans 15 residues. Germline CDR1 and CDR2: SGHRS and YFSETQ. Trimming removed 0 bases at V and 0 bases at J, with 7 bases between. As DNA, the CDR3 is TGCGCCAGCAGCTTGGAGGGGATAGCCAAAAACATTCAGTACTTC. As protein: CASSLEGIAKNIQYF.

This sequence joins TRBV28 and TRBJ2-1; D not resolved. The CDR3 extends over 16 amino acids. Trimming removed 3 bases from V and 6 bases from J, with 18 bases in between. The germline V gene encodes CDR1 MDHEN and CDR2 SYDVKM. The CDR3 spells CASSFRGAPNRNEQFF. CDR3 nucleotide sequence: TGTGCCAGCAGTTTTCGCGGCGCGCCGAATCGCAATGAGCAGTTCTTC. The full variable domain, its missing parts supplied by reference TRBV28 and TRBJ2-1, is DVKVTQSSRYLVKRTGEKVFLECVQDMDHENMFWYRQDPGLGLRLIYFSYDVKMKEKGDIPEGYSVSREKKERFSLILESASTNQTSMYLCASSFRGAPNRNEQFFGPGTRLTVL.

The chain is built from TRBV7-3 and TRBJ1-2; D is undetermined. V lost 2 bases and J lost 5, with 15 bases in between. CDR3 length equals 15 residues. Per the germline V gene, CDR1 is SGHTA and CDR2 is FQGTGA. As DNA, the CDR3 is TGTGCCAGCAGCTTAGGGTCTTTAGCATTTTATGGCTACACCTTC. Amino acid sequence: CASSLGSLAFYGYTF.

This chain links TRBV6-1 with TRBJ2-3, with D perhaps TRBD2 (5 bases). V was pared by 5 bases and J by 10 bases, with 13 bases between. CDR1 is MNHNS, CDR2 SASEGT, per germline. The CDR3 loop spans 12 amino acids. The CDR3 coding sequence is TGTGCCAGCAGTACTCCGGGAACGGCGCAGTATTTT. Encoded protein: CASSTPGTAQYF.

V usage is TRBV28 and J usage is TRBJ2-1, with 7 bases lining up with TRBD1. Germline V gives CDR1 MDHEN, CDR2 SYDVKM. V gave up 6 bases and J gave up 9 bases; unmatched junction bases: 2. The CDR3 runs to 11 residues. CDR3 nucleotides: TGTGCCAGCAGAGACAGGGTTGAGCAGTTCTTC. Translating it yields CASRDRVEQFF.

V usage is TRBV5-4 and J usage is TRBJ2-3; 12 nucleotides match TRBD2. CDR1 is SGHNT and CDR2 is YYREEE in the germline V gene (reference sequence). Germline trimming cut 5 bases from V and 5 bases from J; bases unmatched to any gene: 9. The CDR3 has 16 amino acids. CDR3 sequence (DNA): TGTGCCAGCAGGGCGGGACTAGCGGGTTCGTTAGATACGCAGTATTTT. It is translated as CASRAGLAGSLDTQYF.

To note about this clone: The identical CDR3 is also encoded by other nucleotide sequences in the sample. The chain uses TRBV11-2 and TRBJ1-1; no definite D call. CDR1 is SGHAT, CDR2 FQNNGV, per germline. The CDR3 spans 12 residues. Between the trimmed V and J ends, which lost 3 bases and 3 bases, there was a span of 5 bases. The CDR3 region has the DNA TGTGCCAGCAGCTTTTCGGACACTGAAGCTTTCTTT. This gives the protein CASSFSDTEAFF.

CDR3 amino acids: CASSSIGWGGSYEQYF. CDR3 nucleotides: TGTGCCAGCAGCTCAATAGGGTGGGGCGGCTCCTACGAGCAGTACTTC. The chain links TRBV7-2 to TRBJ2-7; D perhaps matches TRBD1 (5 bases). V was shortened by 4 bases and J by 0 bases, with 16 bases between the two germline ends. The germline gives CDR1 SGHTA, CDR2 FQGNSA. The CDR3 is 16 residues long.

The chain's CDR3 is CASSLPLGSGEQFF. The CDR3 DNA reads as TGTGCCAGCAGCTTACCCTTAGGGTCGGGGGAGCAGTTCTTC. The rearrangement joins TRBV7-3 to TRBJ2-1; TRBD2 is a possible D gene (5 bases). The CDR3 contains 14 residues. Germline V gene data show CDR1 as SGHTA and CDR2 as FQGTGA. V shed 2 bases and J shed 10 bases, with 15 bases lying between them.

The chain recombines TRBV6-5 with TRBJ1-4; a weak D match, TRBD1 (6 bases). Germline values: CDR1 MNHEY, CDR2 SVGAGI. The CDR3 sequence is 15 residues long. V was clipped by 2 bases and J by 7 bases, with 14 bases between them. CDR3 nucleotides: TGTGCCAGCAGTTACGGACAGCCCCCAGGTGAAAAACTGTTTTTT. It yields the protein CASSYGQPPGEKLFF.

The chain is built from TRBV10-3 and TRBJ1-2; 9 bases map to TRBD1. With V trimmed by 4 bases and J by 6 bases, 6 bases remained unmatched. The CDR3 runs 14 residues. Per germline, CDR1 ENHRY and CDR2 SYGVKD. The CDR3 reads CAISVDRGYDGYTF. The DNA of the CDR3 is TGTGCCATCAGTGTGGACAGGGGATACGATGGCTACACCTTC.

CDR3 bases: TGTGCCAGCAGTCCTCCGGGAGGGCGGCGGAACAATGAGCAGTTCTTC. Translated: CASSPPGGRRNNEQFF. The chain joins TRBV9 to TRBJ2-1; TRBD2 agrees at 8 bases. The CDR3 spans 16 residues. V was pared by 5 bases and J by 5 bases, with 12 bases of the junction left unmatched. CDR1 and CDR2 from the germline V gene are SGDLS and YYNGEE.

V is TRBV19 and J is TRBJ1-5; D possibly corresponds to TRBD1 (5 bases). Germline CDR1 LNHDA, CDR2 SQIVND (reference sequence). Between the trimmed V and J ends, which lost 2 bases and 4 bases, there was a span of 12 bases. The CDR3 is 15 amino acids. The CDR3 reads CASSIFSGLNQPQHF. CDR3 coding DNA: TGTGCCAGTAGTATATTTTCAGGGTTAAATCAGCCCCAGCATTTT.